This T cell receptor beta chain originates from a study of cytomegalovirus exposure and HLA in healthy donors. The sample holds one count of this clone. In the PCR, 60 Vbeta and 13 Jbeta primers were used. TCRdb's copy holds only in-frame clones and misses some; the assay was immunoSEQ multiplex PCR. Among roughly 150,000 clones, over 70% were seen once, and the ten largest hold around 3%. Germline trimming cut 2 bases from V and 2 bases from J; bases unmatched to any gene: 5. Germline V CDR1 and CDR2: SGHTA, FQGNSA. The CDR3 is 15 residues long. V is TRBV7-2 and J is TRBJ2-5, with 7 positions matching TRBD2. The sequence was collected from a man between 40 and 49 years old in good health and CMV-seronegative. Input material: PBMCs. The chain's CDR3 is CASSLRSGGQETQYF. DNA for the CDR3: TGTGCCAGCAGCTTAAGATCCGGGGGGCAAGAGACCCAGTACTTC.